The TCR beta chain under discussion was sequenced for a study of T cell changes during pregnancy in multiple sclerosis. The length of the CDR3 is 15 residues. Germline V gene data show CDR1 as SGHDT and CDR2 as YYEEEE. The V and J ends lost 2 bases and 5 bases respectively, with 16 bases between them. Data came from immunoSEQ multiplex PCR; TCRdb stores just in-frame clones and leaves some out. The table shows 27,000 or so clones, with more than 70% occurring only once. The chain combines TRBV5-6 with TRBJ1-1; tentative D call: TRBD1 (5 bases). The material was CD8+ T cells from peripheral blood mononuclear cells, obtained in the second trimester of pregnancy. The clonotype originates from a female donor with multiple sclerosis, enrolled in a pregnancy study. CDR3 residues: CASSFSGEPWTEAFF. The CDR3 bases are TGTGCCAGCAGCTTTTCGGGGGAACCATGGACTGAAGCTTTCTTT.